Below are 10 T cell receptor beta chains sequenced from a single sample in a study of post-analysis software for immune sequencing data. Whole-study results and caveats: When patients were compared with controls, about 5 TRBV segments were more frequent, TRBV5-6, TRBV5-1 and TRBV20-1 among them.

Their specific antigens are unknown. Unique molecular identifiers had been added to the TCR beta cDNA libraries. A single record per CDR3 protein comes from TCRdb applying MiXCR to the PCR reads. The table lists roughly 580,000 distinct CDR3 sequences, 40% to 50% of them singletons. Sequencing used blood. The receptors shown here come from a girl between 5 and 17 years old with multiple sclerosis.

This chain uses TRBV12-5 with TRBJ2-5; tentatively, D is TRBD1 (6 bases). V was clipped by 4 bases and J by 2 bases, with 14 bases between them. The CDR3 extends over 15 amino acids. Germline V gene data show CDR1 as LGHNT and CDR2 as FRNRAP. CDR3 loop: CASGSTGTFQETQYF. The CDR3, as DNA: TGTGCTAGTGGTTCGACCGGGACATTTCAAGAGACCCAGTACTTC.

The CDR3 is CASSFDRDNEQYF. The CDR3 DNA sequence: TGTGCCAGCAGTTTCGACAGGGACAACGAGCAGTACTTC. V and J are TRBV12-3 or TRBV12-4 and TRBJ2-7; 7 nucleotides line up with TRBD1. This CDR3 comprises 13 residues. The V gene end was trimmed by 3 bases and the J gene end by 5 bases; junction bases not matched to a gene: 4.

CDR3 protein: CASSLGQGDEKLFF. DNA for the CDR3: TGTGCCAGCAGTCTGGGACAGGGGGATGAAAAACTGTTTTTT. The chain recombines TRBV12-3 or TRBV12-4 with TRBJ1-4; 11 nucleotides agree with TRBD1. Unmatched junction bases numbered 2, after V lost 5 bases and J lost 6 bases. This CDR3 region has 14 residues.

The chain uses TRBV12-3 or TRBV12-4 and TRBJ2-3, with D possibly TRBD2 on 6 matching bases. The V end was cut by 6 bases, the J end by 7 bases, with 20 bases between. CDR3 size: 15 residues. In nucleotides, the CDR3 is TGTGCCAGCAGACTGACTGGGGGACTTTCGAATACGCAGTATTTT. Its translation is CASRLTGGLSNTQYF.

The chain's CDR3 is CASSFYPAGEQYF. The CDR3 DNA reads TGTGCCAGCAGTTTTTACCCGGCCGGAGAGCAGTACTTC. The rearrangement links TRBV27 to TRBJ2-1; D is uncertain. The J call is doubtful: the DNA matches TRBJ2-7 better. This CDR3 contains 13 residues. Germline lookup yields CDR1 MNHEY and CDR2 SMNVEV (reference sequence).

The chain has TRBV20-1 and TRBJ2-5; the D is unclear. V shed 8 bases and J shed 2 bases, with 12 bases lying between them. The CDR3 sequence is 12 residues long. Germline V CDR1 and CDR2: DFQATT, SNEGSKA (reference sequence). In DNA form, the CDR3 reads TGCAGTACTCTTGACTTACAAGAGACCCAGTACTTC. Translation: CSTLDLQETQYF.

Only a few counts were recorded for this clonotype. In nucleotides, the CDR3 is TGCGCCAGCAGCCACCCCTCGGCCAGGGGGTACGAGCAGTACTTC. This sequence encodes CASSHPSARGYEQYF. The chain carries TRBV4-1 and TRBJ2-7, with 7 bases lining up with TRBD1. Germline-derived CDR1 and CDR2 are MGHRA and YSYEKL. The CDR3 extends over 15 amino acids. Trimming removed 3 bases from V and 4 bases from J; junction bases left unmatched: 9.

V is TRBV7-8 and J is TRBJ2-5, with D perhaps matching TRBD1 or TRBD2 (5 bases each). The end of the DNA fits TRBJ2-7 better, so the J call may be wrong. The CDR3 extends over 15 amino acids. The germline CDR1 and CDR2 sequences are SGHVS and FQNEAQ. DNA for the CDR3: TGTGCCAGCAGCTTAGCGCTAGTTCCAGGGACCGAGCAGTACTTC. Its translation: CASSLALVPGTEQYF.

As to this clonotype: An end of the junction differs from the germline gene, which may be a read error. The rearrangement uses TRBV3-1 and TRBJ2-7; D remains unclear. The germline V gene has CDR1 LGHDT and CDR2 YNNKEL (reference sequence). The CDR3 contains 14 residues. CDR3 coding DNA: TGTGCCGGCAGCCAACCCGAGGCCCCCTACGAGCAGTACTTC. This encodes CAGSQPEAPYEQYF.

This clonotype occurred a few times. This chain links TRBV4-1 with TRBJ2-1, with 8 bases lining up with TRBD2. Unmatched junction bases numbered 12, after V lost 4 bases and J lost 1 base. CDR1 is MGHRA, CDR2 YSYEKL, per germline. The CDR3 contains 18 residues. The CDR3 loop reads CASSPRDSTSGSYNEQFF. In nucleotides, the CDR3 is TGCGCCAGCAGCCCCAGAGATAGTACTAGCGGTTCCTACAATGAGCAGTTCTTC.